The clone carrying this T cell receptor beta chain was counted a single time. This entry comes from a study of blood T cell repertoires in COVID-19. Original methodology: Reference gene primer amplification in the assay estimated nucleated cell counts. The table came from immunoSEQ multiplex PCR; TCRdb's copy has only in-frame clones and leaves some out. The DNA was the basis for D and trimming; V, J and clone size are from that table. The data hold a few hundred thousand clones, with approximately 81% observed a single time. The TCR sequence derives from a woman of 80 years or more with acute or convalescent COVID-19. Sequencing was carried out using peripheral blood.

CDR3 amino acids: CATSDGRQGAFNNEQFF. CDR3 sequence (DNA): TGTGCCACCAGTGATGGCCGACAGGGGGCCTTTAACAATGAGCAGTTCTTC. The V and J genes are TRBV24-1 and TRBJ2-1; 10 positions match TRBD1. V shed 3 bases, J shed 5 bases, and the junction held 9 bases outside the gene matches. The V gene's germline CDR1 is KGHDR and CDR2 SFDVKD. The CDR3 consists of 17 residues.